The entry below describes one T cell receptor beta chain. Its specificity is not known. Libraries were prepared by immunoSEQ multiplex PCR; TCRdb keeps only in-frame clonotypes and omits some of them. Here the sample spans under 130,000 clones, about nine tenths being singletons. This specimen comes from a study of T cell responses to AZD1222 COVID-19 vaccine. Points from the study as a whole: Among the donors, most were white British and more were female, and clonal diversity was possibly underestimated.

The germline gives CDR1 SNHLY, CDR2 FYNNEI. The CDR3 is 18 residues long. J gave up 7 bases and V 4 bases, and 13 bases lay outside the gene matches. The clonotype originates from an adult in good health. The specimen was peripheral blood, collected on day 0 of AZD1222 vaccination. The V call is TRBV2, the J call TRBJ2-1; 13 bases match TRBD2. CDR3 nucleotides: TGTGCCAGCAGTGTATCTACCGGGACTAGCGGGGTATATAATGAGCAGTTCTTC. Translated: CASSVSTGTSGVYNEQFF.